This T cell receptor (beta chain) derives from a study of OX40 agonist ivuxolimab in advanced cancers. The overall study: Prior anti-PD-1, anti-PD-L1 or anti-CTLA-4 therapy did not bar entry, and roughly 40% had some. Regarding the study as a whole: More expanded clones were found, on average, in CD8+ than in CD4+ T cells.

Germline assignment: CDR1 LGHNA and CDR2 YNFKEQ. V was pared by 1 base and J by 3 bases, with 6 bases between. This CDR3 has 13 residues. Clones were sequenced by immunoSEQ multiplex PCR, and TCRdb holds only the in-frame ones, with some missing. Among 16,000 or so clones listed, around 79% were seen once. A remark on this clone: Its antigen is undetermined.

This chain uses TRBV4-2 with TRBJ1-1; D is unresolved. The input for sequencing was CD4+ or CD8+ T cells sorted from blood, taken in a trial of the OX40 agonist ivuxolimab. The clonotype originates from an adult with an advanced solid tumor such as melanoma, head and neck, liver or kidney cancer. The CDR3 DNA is TGTGCCAGCAGCCAAGTGCGTTACACTGAAGCTTTCTTT. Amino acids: CASSQVRYTEAFF.